Sequencing of this TCR beta chain was carried out in a study of OX40 agonist ivuxolimab in advanced cancers. The wider study: Having had anti-PD-1, anti-PD-L1 or anti-CTLA-4 therapy before was allowed, and about 40% had some. Study-wide results and caveats: Certain nonresponders likewise exhibited a low normalized T-cell clonal expansion.

Between the trimmed V and J ends, which lost 2 bases and 5 bases, there was a span of 12 bases. Germline CDR1 and CDR2: MNHEY and SVGAGI. The CDR3 has 14 residues. Remarks on this clone: Antigen: not known.

TCRdb's table, derived via immunoSEQ multiplex PCR, lists solely in-frame clones and lacks some. The sample has about 70,000 clones, roughly 85% seen once. This specimen was CD4+ or CD8+ T cells sorted from blood, taken in a trial of the OX40 agonist ivuxolimab. The chain joins TRBV6-5 to TRBJ1-2, with D maybe TRBD1 (5 bases). The receptor comes from an adult with an advanced solid tumor such as melanoma, head and neck, liver or kidney cancer. The DNA for the CDR3 is TGTGCCAGCAGTTACAGGGGCGCAGGGTATGGCTACACCTTC. Translation: CASSYRGAGYGYTF.